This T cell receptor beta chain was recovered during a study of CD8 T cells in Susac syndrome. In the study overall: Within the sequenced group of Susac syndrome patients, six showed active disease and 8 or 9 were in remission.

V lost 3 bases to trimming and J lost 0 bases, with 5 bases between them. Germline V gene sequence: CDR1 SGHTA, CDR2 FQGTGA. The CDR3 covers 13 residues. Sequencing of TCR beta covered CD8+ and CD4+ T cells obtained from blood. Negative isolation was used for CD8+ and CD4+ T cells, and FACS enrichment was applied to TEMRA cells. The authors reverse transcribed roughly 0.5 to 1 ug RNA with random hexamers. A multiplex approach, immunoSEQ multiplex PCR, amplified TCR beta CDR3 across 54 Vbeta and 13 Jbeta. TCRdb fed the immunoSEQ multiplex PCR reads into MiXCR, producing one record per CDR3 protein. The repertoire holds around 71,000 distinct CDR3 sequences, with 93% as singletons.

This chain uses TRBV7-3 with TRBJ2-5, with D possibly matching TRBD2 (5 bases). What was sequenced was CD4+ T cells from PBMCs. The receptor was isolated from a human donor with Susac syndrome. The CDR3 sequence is CASSFGDQETQYF. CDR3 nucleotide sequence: TGTGCCAGCAGCTTCGGGGACCAAGAGACCCAGTACTTC.